Below, 19 T cell receptor beta chains from the same sample are listed, as sequenced in a study of monozygotic twins with inflammatory bowel disease. TCRdb re-called the 5' RACE reads; one entry per CDR3 protein, DNA not given. The table lists some 200,000 distinct CDR3 sequences. Sequencing input: blood. The receptors come from a human donor with ulcerative colitis or Crohn's disease, or a healthy co-twin of an affected twin (not recorded which).

The CDR3 sequence: CASSFGQGASYNEQFF. The chain combines TRBV5-1 with TRBJ2-1; checking the TCRdb D call of TRBD1 is not possible without DNA. This CDR3 has 16 amino acids. Looked up from germline, CDR1 is SGHRS and CDR2 is YFSETQ. The variable domain in full, completed from reference TRBV5-1 and TRBJ2-1, reads KAGVTQTPRYLIKTRGQQVTLSCSPISGHRSVSWYQQTPGQGLQFLFEYFSETQRNKGNFPGRFSGRQFSNSRSEMNVSTLELGDSALYLCASSFGQGASYNEQFFGPGTRLTVL.

The V gene is TRBV15, the J gene TRBJ1-6. Germline V gene sequence: CDR1 LNHNV, CDR2 YYDKDF (reference sequence). The CDR3 has 11 amino acids. CDR3 amino acids: CATSARGPLHF.

The CDR3 loop reads CAISEVTGGVTDTQYF. The V call is TRBV10-3, the J call TRBJ2-3; no DNA is available, so the TRBD1 call from TCRdb remains unchecked. Germline CDR1 and CDR2: ENHRY and SYGVKD. This CDR3 spans 16 amino acids.

The chain combines TRBV6-1 with TRBJ1-2; TCRdb lists TRBD1, though no DNA is available to test this call. Germline values: CDR1 MNHNS, CDR2 SASEGT. This CDR3 has 15 amino acids. CDR3 loop: CASMGRDRGLYGYTF.

The genes are TRBV2 and TRBJ2-7. The V gene's germline CDR1 is SNHLY and CDR2 FYNNEI. CDR3 length equals 11 residues. The CDR3: CASSGDYEQYF.

This sequence joins TRBV11-2 and TRBJ2-7; TCRdb reports TRBD1, a call that lacks DNA to check it against. The CDR3 runs to 18 residues. Germline CDR1 SGHAT, CDR2 FQNNGV. CDR3 sequence: CASSSPNRPAMGLYEQYF. Together with reference TRBV11-2 and TRBJ2-7, the CDR3 gives the full variable domain: EAGVAQSPRYKIIEKRQSVAFWCNPISGHATLYWYQQILGQGPKLLIQFQNNGVVDDSQLPKDRFSAERLKGVDSTLKIQPAKLEDSAVYLCASSSPNRPAMGLYEQYFGPGTRLTVT.

This rearrangement joins TRBV15 to TRBJ1-4; checking the TCRdb D call of TRBD1 is not possible without DNA. The CDR3 is 16 amino acids. CDR1 and CDR2 from the germline V gene are LNHNV and YYDKDF (reference sequence). CDR3 region: CATSRDSGQRREKLFF.

The rearrangement uses TRBV5-5 and TRBJ2-5. In germline, CDR1 is SGHKS, CDR2 YYEKEE (reference sequence). CDR3 length: 13 amino acids. CDR3 residues: CASSFGSSETQYF.

The chain links TRBV18 to TRBJ2-2; no DNA is available, so the TRBD1 call from TCRdb remains unchecked. Germline lookup yields CDR1 KGHSH and CDR2 LQKENI. The CDR3 loop spans 18 amino acids. CDR3 protein: CASSRNLGTGEFAGELFF.

V is TRBV19 and J is TRBJ2-7; absent DNA, TCRdb's TRBD2 call cannot be checked. Germline V gene sequence: CDR1 LNHDA, CDR2 SQIVND (reference sequence). CDR3 length equals 11 residues. This CDR3 is CASASGSEQYF.

The chain couples TRBV5-5 to TRBJ2-7; without DNA, the TCRdb call of TRBD2 cannot be checked. Germline values: CDR1 SGHKS, CDR2 YYEKEE (reference sequence). CDR3 size: 14 residues. The CDR3: CASSRGTYSYEQYF.

The V and J genes are TRBV20-1 and TRBJ1-1; TCRdb calls TRBD1, which cannot be checked without DNA. In germline, CDR1 is DFQATT, CDR2 SNEGSKA (reference sequence). There are 13 residues in the CDR3. CDR3 residues: CSALSDRAVEAFF.

The chain employs TRBV5-1 and TRBJ1-5. CDR1 and CDR2 (germline): SGHRS, YFSETQ. The CDR3 is 15 amino acids. CDR3 residues: CASSLLGYSNQPQHF.

This chain joins TRBV3-1 and TRBJ2-5. The CDR3 spans 15 residues. Per germline, CDR1 LGHDT and CDR2 YNNKEL (reference sequence). This CDR3 is CASSHGKTIQETQYF.

The chain recombines TRBV7-2 with TRBJ1-4; TCRdb proposes TRBD1, but this gene call is untestable without DNA. The germline gives CDR1 SGHTA, CDR2 FQGNSA. This CDR3 has 14 residues. The CDR3 loop is CASSSRTGTEKLFF.

This CDR3 is CASSPTGDTGELFF. The chain couples TRBV7-9 to TRBJ2-2; there is no DNA to check the TCRdb D call of TRBD1. The CDR3 spans 14 residues. Per germline, CDR1 SEHNR and CDR2 FQNEAQ (reference sequence). Together with reference TRBV7-9 and TRBJ2-2, the CDR3 gives the full variable domain: DTGVSQNPRHKITKRGQNVTFRCDPISEHNRLYWYRQTLGQGPEFLTYFQNEAQLEKSRLLSDRFSAERPKGSFSTLEIQRTEQGDSAMYLCASSPTGDTGELFFGEGSRLTVL.

This chain uses TRBV12-3 or TRBV12-4 with TRBJ1-1; without DNA, the TCRdb call of TRBD1 cannot be checked. This CDR3 has 14 residues. The CDR3 protein is CASSHRGPYPKAFF.

The chain couples TRBV24-1 to TRBJ2-1; TCRdb indicates TRBD1, and absent DNA this call remains unverified. Germline loops: CDR1 KGHDR, CDR2 SFDVKD. CDR3 length: 15 residues. The CDR3: CATSDFGQGADEQFF.

The gene calls are TRBV20-1 and TRBJ2-7; TCRdb designates TRBD1, a call that cannot be tested without DNA. Germline V CDR1 and CDR2: DFQATT, SNEGSKA (reference sequence). The CDR3 totals 15 residues. CDR3 protein: CSARSLAGQDYEQYF.